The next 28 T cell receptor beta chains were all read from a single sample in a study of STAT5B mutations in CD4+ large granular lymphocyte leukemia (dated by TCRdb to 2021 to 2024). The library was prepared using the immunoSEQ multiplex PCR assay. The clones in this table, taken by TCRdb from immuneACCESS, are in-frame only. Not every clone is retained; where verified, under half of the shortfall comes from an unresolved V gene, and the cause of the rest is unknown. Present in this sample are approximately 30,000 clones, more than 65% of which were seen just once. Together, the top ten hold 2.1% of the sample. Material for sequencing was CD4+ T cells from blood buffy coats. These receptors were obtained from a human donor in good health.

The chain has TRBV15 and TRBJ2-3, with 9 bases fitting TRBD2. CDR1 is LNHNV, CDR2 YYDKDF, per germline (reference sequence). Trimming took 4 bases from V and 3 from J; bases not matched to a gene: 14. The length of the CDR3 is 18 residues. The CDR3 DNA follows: TGTGCCACCAGCACCCGAGGTCGCGGGAGGGCCGTAACAGATACGCAGTATTTT. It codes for CATSTRGRGRAVTDTQYF.

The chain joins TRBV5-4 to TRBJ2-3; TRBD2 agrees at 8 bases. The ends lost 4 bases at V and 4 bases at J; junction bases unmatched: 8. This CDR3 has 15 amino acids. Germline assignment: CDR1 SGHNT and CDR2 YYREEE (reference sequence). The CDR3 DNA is TGTGCCAGCAGCCCCCAACTAGCGGAGCCAGATACGCAGTATTTT. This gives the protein CASSPQLAEPDTQYF.

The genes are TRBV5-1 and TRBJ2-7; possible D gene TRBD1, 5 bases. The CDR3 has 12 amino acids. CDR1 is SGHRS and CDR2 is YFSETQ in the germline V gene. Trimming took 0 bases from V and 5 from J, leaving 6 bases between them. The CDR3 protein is CASSLAGNEQYF. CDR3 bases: TGCGCCAGCAGCTTGGCAGGGAACGAGCAGTACTTC.

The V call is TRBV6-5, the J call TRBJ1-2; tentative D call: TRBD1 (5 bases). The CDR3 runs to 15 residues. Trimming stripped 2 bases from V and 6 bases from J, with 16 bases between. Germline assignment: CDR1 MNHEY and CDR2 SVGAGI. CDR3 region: CASSYMGGPRNGYTF. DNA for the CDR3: TGTGCCAGCAGTTACATGGGGGGACCCAGGAATGGCTACACCTTC.

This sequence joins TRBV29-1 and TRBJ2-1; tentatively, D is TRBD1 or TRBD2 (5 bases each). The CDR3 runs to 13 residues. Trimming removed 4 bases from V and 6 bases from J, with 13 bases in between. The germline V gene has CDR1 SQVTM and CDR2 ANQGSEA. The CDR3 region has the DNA TGCAGCGTTGCACCGGGACGTAGCAATGAGCAGTTCTTC. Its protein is CSVAPGRSNEQFF.

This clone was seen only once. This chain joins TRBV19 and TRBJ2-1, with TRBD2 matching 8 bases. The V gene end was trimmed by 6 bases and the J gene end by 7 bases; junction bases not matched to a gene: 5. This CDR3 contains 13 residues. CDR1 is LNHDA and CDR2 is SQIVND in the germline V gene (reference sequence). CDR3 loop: CASSSGRVNEQFF. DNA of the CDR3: TGTGCCAGTAGCAGCGGGAGAGTAAATGAGCAGTTCTTC.

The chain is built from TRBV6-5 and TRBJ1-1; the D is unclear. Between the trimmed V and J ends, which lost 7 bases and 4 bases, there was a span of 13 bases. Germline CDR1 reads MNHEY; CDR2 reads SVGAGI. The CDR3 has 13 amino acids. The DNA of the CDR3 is TGTGCCAGCACCGGAAGGGTGGGCACTGAAGCTTTCTTT. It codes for CASTGRVGTEAFF.

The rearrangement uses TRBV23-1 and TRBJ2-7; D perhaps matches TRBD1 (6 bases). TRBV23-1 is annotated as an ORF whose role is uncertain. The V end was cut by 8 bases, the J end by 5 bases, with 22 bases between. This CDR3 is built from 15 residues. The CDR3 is CASLSTTGSTHEQYF. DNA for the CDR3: TGCGCCAGCCTTTCCACGACAGGTTCCACCCACGAGCAGTACTTC.

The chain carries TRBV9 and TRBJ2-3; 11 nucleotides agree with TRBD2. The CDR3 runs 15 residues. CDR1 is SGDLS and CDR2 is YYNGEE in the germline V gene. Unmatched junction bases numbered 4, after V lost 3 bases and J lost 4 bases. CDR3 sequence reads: CASSALSGGADTQYF. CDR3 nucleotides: TGTGCCAGCAGCGCCCTTAGCGGGGGGGCAGATACGCAGTATTTT.

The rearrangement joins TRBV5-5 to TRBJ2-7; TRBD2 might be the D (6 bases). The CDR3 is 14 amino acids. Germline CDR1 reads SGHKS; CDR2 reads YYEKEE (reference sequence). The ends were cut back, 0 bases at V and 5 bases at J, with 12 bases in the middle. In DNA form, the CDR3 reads TGTGCCAGCAGCTTGGTGGGGAGGAGGAACGAGCAGTACTTC. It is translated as CASSLVGRRNEQYF.

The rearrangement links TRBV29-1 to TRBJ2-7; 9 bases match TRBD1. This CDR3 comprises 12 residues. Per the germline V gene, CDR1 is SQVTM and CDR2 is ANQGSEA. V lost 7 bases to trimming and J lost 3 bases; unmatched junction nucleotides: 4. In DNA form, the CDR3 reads TGCAGCGGGGGACAGGGAATCTACGAGCAGTACTTC. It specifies CSGGQGIYEQYF.

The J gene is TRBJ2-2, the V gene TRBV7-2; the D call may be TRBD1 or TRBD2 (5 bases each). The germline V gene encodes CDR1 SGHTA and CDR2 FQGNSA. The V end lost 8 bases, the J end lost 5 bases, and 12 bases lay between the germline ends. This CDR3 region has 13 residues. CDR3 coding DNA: TGTGCCAGCTCTGGGGGAATTACCGGGGAGCTGTTTTTT. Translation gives CASSGGITGELFF.

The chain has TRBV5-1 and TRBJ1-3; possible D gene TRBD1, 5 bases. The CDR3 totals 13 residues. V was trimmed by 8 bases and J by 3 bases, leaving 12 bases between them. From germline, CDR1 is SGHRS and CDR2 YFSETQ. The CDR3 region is CASGPGDGNTIYF. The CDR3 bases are TGCGCCAGTGGTCCGGGGGATGGAAACACCATATATTTT.

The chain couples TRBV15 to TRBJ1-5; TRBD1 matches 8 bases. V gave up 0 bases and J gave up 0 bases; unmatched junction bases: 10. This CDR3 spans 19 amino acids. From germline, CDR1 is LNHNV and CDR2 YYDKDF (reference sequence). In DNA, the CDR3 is TGTGCCACCAGCAGAGATCTATGGACAGGGACAGGTAGCAATCAGCCCCAGCATTTT. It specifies CATSRDLWTGTGSNQPQHF.

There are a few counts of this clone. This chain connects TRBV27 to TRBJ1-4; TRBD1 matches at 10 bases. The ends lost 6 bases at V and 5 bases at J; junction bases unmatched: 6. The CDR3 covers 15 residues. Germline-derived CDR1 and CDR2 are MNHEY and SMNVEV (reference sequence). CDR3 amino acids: CASSPAGQGNEKLFF. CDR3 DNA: TGTGCCAGCAGCCCGGCGGGACAGGGGAATGAAAAACTGTTTTTT.

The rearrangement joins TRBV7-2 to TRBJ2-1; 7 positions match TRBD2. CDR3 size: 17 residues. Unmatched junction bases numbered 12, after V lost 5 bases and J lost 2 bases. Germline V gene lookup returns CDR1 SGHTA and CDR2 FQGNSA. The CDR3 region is CASSLLPGLAAYNEQFF. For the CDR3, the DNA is TGTGCCAGCAGCCTCCTCCCCGGGCTAGCGGCCTACAATGAGCAGTTCTTC.

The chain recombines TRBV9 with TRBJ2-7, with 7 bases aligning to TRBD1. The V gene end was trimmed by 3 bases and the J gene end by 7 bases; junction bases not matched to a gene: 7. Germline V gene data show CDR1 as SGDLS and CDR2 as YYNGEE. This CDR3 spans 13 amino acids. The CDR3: CASSGQGAQEQYF. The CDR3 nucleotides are TGTGCCAGCAGCGGACAGGGCGCTCAAGAGCAGTACTTC.

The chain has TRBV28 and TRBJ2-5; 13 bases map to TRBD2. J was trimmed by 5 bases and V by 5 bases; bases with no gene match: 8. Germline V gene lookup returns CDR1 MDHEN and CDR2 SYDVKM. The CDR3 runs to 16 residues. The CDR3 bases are TGTGCCAGCAGTCCTGGACTAGCGGGGGCCGGGGAGACCCAGTACTTC. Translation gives CASSPGLAGAGETQYF.

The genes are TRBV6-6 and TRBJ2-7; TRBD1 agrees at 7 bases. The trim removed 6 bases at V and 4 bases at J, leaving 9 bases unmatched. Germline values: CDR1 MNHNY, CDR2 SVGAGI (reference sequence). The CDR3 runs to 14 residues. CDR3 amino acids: CASSLQGRVYEQYF. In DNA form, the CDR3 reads TGTGCCAGCAGCTTACAGGGGCGGGTATACGAGCAGTACTTC.

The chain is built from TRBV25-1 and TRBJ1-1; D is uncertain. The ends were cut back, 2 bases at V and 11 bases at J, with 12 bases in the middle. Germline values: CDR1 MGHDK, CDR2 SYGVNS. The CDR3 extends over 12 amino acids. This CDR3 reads CASSEGPGRAFF. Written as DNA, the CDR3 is TGTGCCAGCAGTGAAGGACCCGGGAGGGCTTTCTTT.

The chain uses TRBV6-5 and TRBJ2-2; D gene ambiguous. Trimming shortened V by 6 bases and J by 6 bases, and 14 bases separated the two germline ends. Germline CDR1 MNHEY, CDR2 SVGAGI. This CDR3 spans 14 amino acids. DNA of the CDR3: TGTGCCAGCAGGGCCCCCTCGGAAGCCGGGGAGCTGTTTTTT. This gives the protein CASRAPSEAGELFF.

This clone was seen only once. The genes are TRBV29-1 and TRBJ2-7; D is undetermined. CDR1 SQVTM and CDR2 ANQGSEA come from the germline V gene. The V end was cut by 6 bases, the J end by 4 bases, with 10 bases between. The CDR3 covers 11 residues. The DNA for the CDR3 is TGCAGCGTACTAACCGGGTACGAGCAGTACTTC. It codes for CSVLTGYEQYF.

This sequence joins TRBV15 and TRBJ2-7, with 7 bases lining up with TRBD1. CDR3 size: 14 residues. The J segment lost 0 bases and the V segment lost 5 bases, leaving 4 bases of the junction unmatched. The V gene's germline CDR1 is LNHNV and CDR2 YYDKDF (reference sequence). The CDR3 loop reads CATSRTGNSYEQYF. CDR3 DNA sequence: TGTGCCACCAGCCGGACAGGTAACTCCTACGAGCAGTACTTC.

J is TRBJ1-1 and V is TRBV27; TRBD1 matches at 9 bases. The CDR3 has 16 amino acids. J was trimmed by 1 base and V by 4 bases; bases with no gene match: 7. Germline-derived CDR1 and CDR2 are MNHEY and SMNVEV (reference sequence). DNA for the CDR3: TGTGCCAGCAGTTCGGGACAGGGTAGATGGAACACTGAAGCTTTCTTT. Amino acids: CASSSGQGRWNTEAFF.

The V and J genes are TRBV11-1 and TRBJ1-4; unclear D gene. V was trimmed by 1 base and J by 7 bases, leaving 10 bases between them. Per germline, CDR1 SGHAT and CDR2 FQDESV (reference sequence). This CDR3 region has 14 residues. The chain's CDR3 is CASSLGWSGEKLFF. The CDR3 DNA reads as TGTGCCAGCAGCTTAGGATGGAGCGGTGAAAAACTGTTTTTT.

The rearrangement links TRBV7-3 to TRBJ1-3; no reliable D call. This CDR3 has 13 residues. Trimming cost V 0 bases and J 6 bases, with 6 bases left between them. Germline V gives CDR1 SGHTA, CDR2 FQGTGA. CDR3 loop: CASSLTAKNTIYF. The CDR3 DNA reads TGTGCCAGCAGCTTAACGGCGAAAAACACCATATATTTT.

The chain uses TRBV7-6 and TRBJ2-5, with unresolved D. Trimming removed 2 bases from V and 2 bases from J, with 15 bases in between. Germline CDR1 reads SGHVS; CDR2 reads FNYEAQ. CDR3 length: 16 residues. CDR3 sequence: CASSLFGGALQETQYF. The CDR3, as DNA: TGTGCCAGCAGCTTATTTGGCGGAGCGTTACAAGAGACCCAGTACTTC. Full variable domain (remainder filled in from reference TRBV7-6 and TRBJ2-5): GAGVSQSPRYKVTKRGQDVALRCDPISGHVSLYWYRQALGQGPEFLTYFNYEAQQDKSGLPNDRFSAERPEGSISTLTIQRTEQRDSAMYRCASSLFGGALQETQYFGPGTRLLVL.

The CDR3 coding sequence is TGTGCCAGCAGGTTCGGGAACACTGAAGCTTTCTTT. It yields the protein CASRFGNTEAFF. V gene TRBV7-8 combines with J gene TRBJ1-1; D is ambiguous. CDR3 length equals 12 residues. The germline V and J ends were trimmed by 6 bases and 1 base, with 6 bases remaining between them. Germline lookup yields CDR1 SGHVS and CDR2 FQNEAQ.